This T cell receptor beta chain comes out of a study of spatial heterogeneity in lung cancer. TCRdb reprocessed the 5' RACE reads via MiXCR and lists one record per CDR3 protein. The table lists 2,000 or so distinct CDR3 sequences, around 16% of them singletons, with around 28% in the top ten. Time point reported: sample taken at primary tumor resection. This clonotype has only a few counts. The CDR3 runs to 16 residues. CDR1 is LGHDT, CDR2 YNNKEL, per germline (reference sequence). V lost 2 bases, J lost 2 bases, and 4 bases stayed unmatched. Sequenced here: normal lung tissue next to the tumor, sampled at surgery. This chain connects TRBV3-1 to TRBJ2-5; 11 bases are shared with TRBD2. The sequence came from a male donor with early-stage non-small cell lung cancer. As DNA, the CDR3 is TGTGCCAGCAGCCAACCTAGCGGGGGGACTCAAGAGACCCAGTACTTC. Amino acid sequence: CASSQPSGGTQETQYF.